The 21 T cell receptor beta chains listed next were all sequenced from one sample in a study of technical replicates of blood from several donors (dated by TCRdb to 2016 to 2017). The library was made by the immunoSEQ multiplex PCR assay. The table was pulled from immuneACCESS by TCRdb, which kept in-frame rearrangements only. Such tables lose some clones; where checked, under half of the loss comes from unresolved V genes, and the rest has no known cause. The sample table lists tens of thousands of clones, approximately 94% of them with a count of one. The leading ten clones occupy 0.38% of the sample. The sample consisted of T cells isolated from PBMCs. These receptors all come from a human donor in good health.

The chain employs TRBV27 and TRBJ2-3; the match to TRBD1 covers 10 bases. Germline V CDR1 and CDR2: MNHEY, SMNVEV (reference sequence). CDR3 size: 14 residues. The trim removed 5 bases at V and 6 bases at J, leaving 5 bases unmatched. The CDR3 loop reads CASSLGTGVDTQYF. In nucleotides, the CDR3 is TGTGCCAGCAGTCTAGGGACAGGGGTGGATACGCAGTATTTT.

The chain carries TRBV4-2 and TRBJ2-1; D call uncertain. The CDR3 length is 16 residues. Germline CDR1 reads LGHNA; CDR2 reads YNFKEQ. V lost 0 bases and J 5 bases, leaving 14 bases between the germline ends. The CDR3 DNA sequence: TGTGCCAGCAGCCAAGATCCCCAGGTGGGTAACAATGAGCAGTTCTTC. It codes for CASSQDPQVGNNEQFF.

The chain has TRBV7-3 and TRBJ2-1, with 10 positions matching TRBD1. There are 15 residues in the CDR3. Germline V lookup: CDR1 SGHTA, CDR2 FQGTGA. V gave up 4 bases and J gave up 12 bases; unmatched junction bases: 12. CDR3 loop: CASSSGTGVSGGQFF. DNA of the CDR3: TGTGCCAGCAGCTCCGGGACAGGGGTCAGTGGGGGGCAGTTCTTC. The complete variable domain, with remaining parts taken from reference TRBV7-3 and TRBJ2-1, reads GAGVSQTPSNKVTEKGKYVELRCDPISGHTALYWYRQSLGQGPEFLIYFQGTGAADDSGLPNDRFFAVRPEGSVSTLKIQRTERGDSAVYLCASSSGTGVSGGQFFGPGTRLTVL.

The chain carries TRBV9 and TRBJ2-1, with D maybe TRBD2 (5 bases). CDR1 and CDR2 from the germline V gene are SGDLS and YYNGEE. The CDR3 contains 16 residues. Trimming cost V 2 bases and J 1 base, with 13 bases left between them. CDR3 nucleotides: TGTGCCAGCAGCGTTGCGGGCCCCTTGTCCTACAATGAGCAGTTCTTC. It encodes CASSVAGPLSYNEQFF.

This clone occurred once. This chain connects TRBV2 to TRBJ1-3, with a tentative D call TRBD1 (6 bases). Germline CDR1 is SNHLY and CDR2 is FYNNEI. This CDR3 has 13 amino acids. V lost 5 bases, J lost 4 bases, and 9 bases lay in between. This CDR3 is CASSLDRGNTIYF. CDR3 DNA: TGTGCCAGCAGTCTCGACAGGGGAAACACCATATATTTT.

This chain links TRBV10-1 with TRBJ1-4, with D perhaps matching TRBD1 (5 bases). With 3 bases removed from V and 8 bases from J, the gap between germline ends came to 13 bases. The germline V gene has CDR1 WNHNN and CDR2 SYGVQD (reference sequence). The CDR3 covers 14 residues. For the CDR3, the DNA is TGCGCCAGCAGTGAAGGCAGGGAAGGCGAAAAACTGTTTTTT. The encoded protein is CASSEGREGEKLFF.

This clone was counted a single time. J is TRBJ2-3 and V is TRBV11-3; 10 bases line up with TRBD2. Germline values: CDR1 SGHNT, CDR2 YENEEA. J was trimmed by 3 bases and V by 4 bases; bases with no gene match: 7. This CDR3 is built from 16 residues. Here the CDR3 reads CASSYDSSGRTDTQYF. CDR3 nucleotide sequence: TGTGCCAGCAGCTACGATTCTAGCGGGAGAACAGATACGCAGTATTTT.

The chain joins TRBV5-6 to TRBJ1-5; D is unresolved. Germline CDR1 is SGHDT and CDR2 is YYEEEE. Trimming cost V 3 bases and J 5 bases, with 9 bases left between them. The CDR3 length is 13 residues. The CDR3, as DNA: TGTGCCAGCAGCTCTCGACGGGATCAGCCCCAGCATTTT. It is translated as CASSSRRDQPQHF.

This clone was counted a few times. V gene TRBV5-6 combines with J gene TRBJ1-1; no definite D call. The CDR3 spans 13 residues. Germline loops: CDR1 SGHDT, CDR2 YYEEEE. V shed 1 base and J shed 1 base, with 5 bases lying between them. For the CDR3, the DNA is TGTGCCAGCAGCTTGAGCCGGAACACTGAAGCTTTCTTT. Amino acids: CASSLSRNTEAFF.

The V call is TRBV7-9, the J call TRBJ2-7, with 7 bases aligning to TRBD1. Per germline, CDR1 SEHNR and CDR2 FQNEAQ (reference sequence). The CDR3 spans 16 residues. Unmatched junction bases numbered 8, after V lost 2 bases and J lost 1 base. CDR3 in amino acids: CASSLNPRQGSYEQYF. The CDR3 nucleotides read TGTGCCAGCAGCTTAAACCCACGACAGGGATCCTACGAGCAGTACTTC. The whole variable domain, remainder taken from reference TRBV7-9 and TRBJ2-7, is DTGVSQNPRHKITKRGQNVTFRCDPISEHNRLYWYRQTLGQGPEFLTYFQNEAQLEKSRLLSDRFSAERPKGSFSTLEIQRTEQGDSAMYLCASSLNPRQGSYEQYFGPGTRLTVT.

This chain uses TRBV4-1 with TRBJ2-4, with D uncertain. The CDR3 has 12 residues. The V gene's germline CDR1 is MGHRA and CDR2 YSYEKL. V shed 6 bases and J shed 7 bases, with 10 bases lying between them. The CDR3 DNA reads TGCGCCAGCAGTCGGGTCCCCAACATTCAGTACTTC. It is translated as CASSRVPNIQYF.

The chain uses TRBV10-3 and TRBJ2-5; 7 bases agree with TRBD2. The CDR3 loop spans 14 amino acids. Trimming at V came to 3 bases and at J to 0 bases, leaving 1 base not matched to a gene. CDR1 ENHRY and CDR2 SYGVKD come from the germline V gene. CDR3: CAISDGGNQETQYF. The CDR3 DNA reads TGTGCCATCAGTGACGGGGGGAACCAAGAGACCCAGTACTTC.

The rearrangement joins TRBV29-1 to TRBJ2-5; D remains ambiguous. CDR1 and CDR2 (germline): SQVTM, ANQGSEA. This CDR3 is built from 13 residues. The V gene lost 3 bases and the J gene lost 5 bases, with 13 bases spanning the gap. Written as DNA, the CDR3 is TGCAGCGTTGAGAACAAAGTCTCTGAGACCCAGTACTTC. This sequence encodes CSVENKVSETQYF.

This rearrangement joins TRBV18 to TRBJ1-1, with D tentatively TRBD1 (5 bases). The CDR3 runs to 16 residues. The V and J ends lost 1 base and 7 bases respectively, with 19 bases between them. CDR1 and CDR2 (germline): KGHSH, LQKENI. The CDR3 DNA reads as TGTGCCAGCTCACCACGGTACGACGAGGTCGACAGTGAAGCTTTCTTT. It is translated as CASSPRYDEVDSEAFF.

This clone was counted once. CDR3 bases: TGTGCCAGCAGTTTATTCGGACAGGGAGTCCACGAGCAGTACTTC. It codes for CASSLFGQGVHEQYF. The rearrangement joins TRBV27 to TRBJ2-7; 8 bases match TRBD1. Unmatched junction bases numbered 7, after V lost 1 base and J lost 5 bases. The germline V gene encodes CDR1 MNHEY and CDR2 SMNVEV (reference sequence). CDR3 size: 15 residues.

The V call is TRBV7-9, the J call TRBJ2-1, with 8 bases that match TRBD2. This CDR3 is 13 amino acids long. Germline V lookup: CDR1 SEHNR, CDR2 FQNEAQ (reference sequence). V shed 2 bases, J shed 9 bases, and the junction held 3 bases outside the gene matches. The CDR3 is CASSLYRGGEQFF. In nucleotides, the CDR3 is TGTGCCAGCAGCTTATACCGGGGGGGTGAGCAGTTCTTC.

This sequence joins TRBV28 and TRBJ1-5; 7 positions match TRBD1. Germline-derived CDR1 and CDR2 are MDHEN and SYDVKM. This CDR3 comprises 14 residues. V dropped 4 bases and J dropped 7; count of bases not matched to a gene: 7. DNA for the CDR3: TGTGCCAGCAGTTCTGACAGGGAACGACAGCCCCAGCATTTT. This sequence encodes CASSSDRERQPQHF. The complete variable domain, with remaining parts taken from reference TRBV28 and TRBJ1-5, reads DVKVTQSSRYLVKRTGEKVFLECVQDMDHENMFWYRQDPGLGLRLIYFSYDVKMKEKGDIPEGYSVSREKKERFSLILESASTNQTSMYLCASSSDRERQPQHFGDGTRLSIL.

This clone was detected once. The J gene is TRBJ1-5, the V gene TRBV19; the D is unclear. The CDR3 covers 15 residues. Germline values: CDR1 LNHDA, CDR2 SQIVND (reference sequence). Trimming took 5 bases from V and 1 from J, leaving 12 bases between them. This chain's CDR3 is CASSPSAGSNQPQHF. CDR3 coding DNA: TGTGCCAGTAGTCCGTCTGCGGGGAGCAATCAGCCCCAGCATTTT.

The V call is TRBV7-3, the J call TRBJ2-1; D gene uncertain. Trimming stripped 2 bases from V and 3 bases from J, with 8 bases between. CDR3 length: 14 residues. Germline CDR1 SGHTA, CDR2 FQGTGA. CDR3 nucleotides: TGTGCCAGCAGCTTAGGGTCAGGCTACAATGAGCAGTTCTTC. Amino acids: CASSLGSGYNEQFF. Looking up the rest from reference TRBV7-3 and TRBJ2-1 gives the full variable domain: GAGVSQTPSNKVTEKGKYVELRCDPISGHTALYWYRQSLGQGPEFLIYFQGTGAADDSGLPNDRFFAVRPEGSVSTLKIQRTERGDSAVYLCASSLGSGYNEQFFGPGTRLTVL.

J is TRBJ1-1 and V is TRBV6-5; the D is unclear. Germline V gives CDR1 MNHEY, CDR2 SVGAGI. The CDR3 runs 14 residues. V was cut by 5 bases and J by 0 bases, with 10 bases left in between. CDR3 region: CASSHSTLNTEAFF. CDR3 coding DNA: TGTGCCAGCAGTCACAGTACCCTGAACACTGAAGCTTTCTTT.

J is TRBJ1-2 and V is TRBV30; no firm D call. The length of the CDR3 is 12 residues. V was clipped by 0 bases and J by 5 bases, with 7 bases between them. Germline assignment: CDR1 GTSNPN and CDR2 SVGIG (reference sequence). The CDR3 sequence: CAWSVTTYGYTF. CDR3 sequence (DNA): TGTGCCTGGAGTGTTACCACTTATGGCTACACCTTC.